The 5 T cell receptor beta chains presented below share a single source sample, sequenced in a study of T cell responses to AZD1222 COVID-19 vaccine (dated by TCRdb to about 2021). The time point label of this sample denotes: about 28 days (+/-7) after the second vaccine dose. The treatment or condition label, as the study defines it: meningococcal conjugate vaccine given as trial control. Library preparation employed the immunoSEQ multiplex PCR assay. In TCRdb, the immuneACCESS table is reduced to in-frame sequences with V and J assigned. These tables do not hold every clone; where another copy was compared, an unresolved V gene accounts for under half, and the others remain unexplained. For this sample the table gives 110,000 or so clones, of which around 90% were detected only once. Of the sample, over 4% is held by the ten largest clones. Sequenced here: peripheral blood, sampled 28 days after the second dose of the MenACWY control vaccine. These receptors were taken from an adult who received the MenACWY meningococcal vaccine as a control.

The chain links TRBV5-1 to TRBJ2-5; D uncertain. Trimming cost V 5 bases and J 1 base, with 9 bases left between them. Germline CDR1 SGHRS, CDR2 YFSETQ. This CDR3 spans 13 amino acids. The CDR3 sequence: CASRSEAQETQYF. As DNA, the CDR3 is TGCGCCAGCAGAAGCGAGGCCCAAGAGACCCAGTACTTC.

V gene TRBV6-5 combines with J gene TRBJ1-1; D uncertain. The CDR3 covers 12 residues. Germline loops: CDR1 MNHEY, CDR2 SVGAGI. The CDR3 spells CATSRKNTEAFF. The CDR3 DNA follows: TGTGCAACTAGCCGGAAGAACACTGAAGCTTTCTTT.

The chain couples TRBV6-1 to TRBJ2-7, with 7 bases that match TRBD1. V was pared by 3 bases and J by 1 base, with 6 bases of the junction left unmatched. From germline, CDR1 is MNHNS and CDR2 SASEGT. The CDR3 loop spans 15 amino acids. The CDR3: CASSDDRDWSYEQYF. CDR3 coding DNA: TGTGCCAGCAGTGATGACAGGGATTGGTCCTACGAGCAGTACTTC.

This clone appeared a few times. This chain links TRBV6-4 with TRBJ2-3, with 10 bases lining up with TRBD2. The length of the CDR3 is 14 residues. Germline CDR1 MRHNA, CDR2 SNTAGT. The J segment lost 4 bases and the V segment lost 2 bases, leaving 0 bases of the junction unmatched. The CDR3 here is CASSDSGGADTQYF. CDR3 DNA sequence: TGTGCCAGCAGTGACAGCGGGGGGGCAGATACGCAGTATTTT.

J is TRBJ1-4 and V is TRBV5-4; 11 bases match TRBD1. CDR1 is SGHNT and CDR2 is YYREEE in the germline V gene (reference sequence). Trimming took 2 bases from V and 0 from J; bases not matched to a gene: 3. The CDR3 is made up of 17 amino acids. CDR3 bases: TGTGCCAGCAGCTTACCGGGACAGGGGGCAACTAATGAAAAACTGTTTTTT. Residues: CASSLPGQGATNEKLFF.